A single sample gave rise to the 5 T cell receptor beta chains below, sequenced in a study of graft-versus-host responses after intestinal transplantation. TCRdb keeps only in-frame clones here, not all; method: immunoSEQ multiplex PCR. The sample yields some 22,000 clones, 55% to 70% seen once. Sequenced material: alloreactive CD4+ T cells from a mixed lymphocyte reaction culture, taken before intestinal transplant. The subset denotes: CFSE-low proliferating T cells sorted from approximately 6-day pre-transplant mixed lymphocyte reaction (GvH or HvG direction). These receptors all stem from a human patient who received an intestinal transplant.

The chain has TRBV15 and TRBJ1-1; D is uncertain. Trimming stripped 1 base from V and 1 base from J, with 13 bases between. Germline lookup yields CDR1 LNHNV and CDR2 YYDKDF (reference sequence). The CDR3 totals 16 residues. CDR3: CATSRVAPLKNTEAFF. DNA for the CDR3: TGTGCCACCAGCAGAGTAGCTCCGTTGAAGAACACTGAAGCTTTCTTT.

V usage is TRBV4-1 and J usage is TRBJ1-5; D possibly corresponds to TRBD1 (6 bases). The V end was cut by 0 bases, the J end by 7 bases, with 19 bases between. CDR1 and CDR2 from the germline V gene are MGHRA and YSYEKL. CDR3 length: 17 residues. CDR3 bases: TGCGCCAGCAGCCAAGACCTTGACACAGGGTGGGGGCAGCCCCAGCATTTT. It codes for CASSQDLDTGWGQPQHF.

The rearrangement links TRBV30 to TRBJ1-6; D is possibly TRBD1 (5 bases). V lost 3 bases and J 6 bases, leaving 18 bases between the germline ends. The CDR3 length is 16 residues. The germline gives CDR1 GTSNPN, CDR2 SVGIG (reference sequence). The CDR3 coding sequence is TGTGCCTGGAGGGGTCTAGCGGGACTGACTAATTCACCCCTCCACTTT. It codes for CAWRGLAGLTNSPLHF.

This chain links TRBV29-1 with TRBJ1-4, with D maybe TRBD1 (5 bases). This CDR3 region has 12 residues. CDR1 and CDR2 (germline): SQVTM, ANQGSEA. The V end was cut by 6 bases, the J end by 6 bases, with 11 bases between. CDR3 DNA sequence: TGCAGCGTCCAGGGTAATGATGAAAAACTGTTTTTT. Protein sequence: CSVQGNDEKLFF.

The chain uses TRBV18 and TRBJ1-2; D is uncertain. CDR1 is KGHSH and CDR2 is LQKENI in the germline V gene. CDR3 size: 11 residues. V was cut by 2 bases and J by 6 bases, with 4 bases left in between. CDR3 loop: CASSPADGYTF. The CDR3 coding sequence is TGTGCCAGCTCACCAGCGGATGGCTACACCTTC.